The sequence of this TCR beta chain was determined in a study of blood T cells in healthy people across ages. Overall study results and limits: With unsorted PBMCs, a conclusive comparison of naive versus antigen-experienced cells was not possible. Higher diversity, along with more naive CD4+ cells, distinguished long-lived donors from aged donors.

With regard to this clonotype: Its specificity is unknown.

Combining a sample-barcoded 5' primer with a J-beta primer mix, a second PCR ran for about 7 to 11 cycles. Every molecule of cDNA carried a tag from a template-switch adaptor with 12 random nucleotides. TCRdb ran MiXCR on the 5' RACE reads and lists one entry per CDR3 protein. The sample has over 600,000 distinct CDR3 sequences, about 46% seen once; the top ten hold 15% to 20%. After removal of 3 bases from V and 4 bases from J, the junction contained 12 bases not matched to a gene. CDR3 length: 16 residues. Germline loops: CDR1 DFQATT, CDR2 SNEGSKA (reference sequence). This receptor was taken from an older man in good health. The rearrangement links TRBV20-1 to TRBJ2-1; TRBD2 matches at 7 bases. Sequencing was performed on blood. The CDR3 bases are TGCAGTGCTAGCCCCCCGAGACGAGCGGGGTACAATGAGCAGTTCTTC. The encoded protein is CSASPPRRAGYNEQFF.